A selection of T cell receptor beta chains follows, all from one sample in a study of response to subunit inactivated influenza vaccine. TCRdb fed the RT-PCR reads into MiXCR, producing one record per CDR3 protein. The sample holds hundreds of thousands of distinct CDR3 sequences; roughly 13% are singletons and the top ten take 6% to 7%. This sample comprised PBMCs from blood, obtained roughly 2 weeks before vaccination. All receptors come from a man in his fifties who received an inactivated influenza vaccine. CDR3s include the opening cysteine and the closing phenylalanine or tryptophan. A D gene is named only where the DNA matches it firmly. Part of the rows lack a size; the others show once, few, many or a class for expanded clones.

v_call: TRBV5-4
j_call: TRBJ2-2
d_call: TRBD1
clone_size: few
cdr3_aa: CASSFWPFYGTGSNTGELFF
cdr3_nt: TGTGCCAGCAGCTTTTGGCCTTTTTACGGGACAGGGTCGAACACCGGGGAGCTGTTTTTT

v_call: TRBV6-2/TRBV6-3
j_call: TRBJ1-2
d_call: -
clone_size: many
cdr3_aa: CASSDRGYGYTF
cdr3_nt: TGTGCCAGCAGCGACCGGGGCTATGGCTACACCTTC

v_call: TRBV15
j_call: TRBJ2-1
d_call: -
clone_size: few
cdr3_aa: CATSRASGTLNEQFF
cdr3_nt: TGTGCCACCAGCAGAGCTTCCGGGACACTCAATGAGCAGTTCTTC

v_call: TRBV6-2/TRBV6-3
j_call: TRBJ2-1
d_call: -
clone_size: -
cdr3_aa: CASSYSYGTTYNEQFF
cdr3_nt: TGTGCCAGCAGTTACTCGTATGGGACAACCTACAATGAGCAGTTCTTC

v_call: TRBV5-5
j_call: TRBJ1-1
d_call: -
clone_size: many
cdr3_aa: CASSSGTQVGRRFF
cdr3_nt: TGTGCCAGCAGCTCCGGGACCCAAGTCGGGCGACGGTTCTTT

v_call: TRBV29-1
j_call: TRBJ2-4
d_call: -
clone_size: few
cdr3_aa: CSVDEAGWEYF
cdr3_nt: TGCAGCGTTGATGAGGCAGGGTGGGAGTACTTC

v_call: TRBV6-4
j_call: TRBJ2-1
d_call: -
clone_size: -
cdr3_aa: CASSAGPTALEQFF
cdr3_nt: TGTGCCAGCAGTGCCGGGCCAACAGCATTGGAGCAGTTCTTC

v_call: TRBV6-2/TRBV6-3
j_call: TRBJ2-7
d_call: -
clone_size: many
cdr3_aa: CAKSLGWTYEQYF
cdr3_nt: TGTGCCAAGAGTCTAGGGTGGACCTACGAGCAGTACTTC

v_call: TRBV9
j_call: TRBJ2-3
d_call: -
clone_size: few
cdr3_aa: CASSVVGRTREMDTQYF
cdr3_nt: TGTGCCAGCAGTGTCGTTGGACGGACTCGCGAAATGGATACGCAGTATTTT

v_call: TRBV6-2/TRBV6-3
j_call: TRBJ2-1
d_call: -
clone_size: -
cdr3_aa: CASSYVGRPYNEQFF
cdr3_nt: TGTGCCAGCAGTTATGTGGGACGTCCCTACAATGAGCAGTTCTTC

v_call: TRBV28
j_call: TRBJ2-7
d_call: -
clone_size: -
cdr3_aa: CASRGALAYEQYF
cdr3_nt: TGTGCCAGCAGGGGGGCACTAGCCTACGAGCAGTACTTC

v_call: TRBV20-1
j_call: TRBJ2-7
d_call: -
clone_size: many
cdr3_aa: CSARDPSDASYEQYF
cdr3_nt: TGCAGTGCTAGAGACCCCAGCGACGCGTCCTACGAGCAGTACTTC

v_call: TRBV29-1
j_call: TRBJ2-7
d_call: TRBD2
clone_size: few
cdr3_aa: CSVELSGKSYEQYF
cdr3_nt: TGCAGCGTTGAGTTGAGCGGGAAATCCTACGAGCAGTACTTC